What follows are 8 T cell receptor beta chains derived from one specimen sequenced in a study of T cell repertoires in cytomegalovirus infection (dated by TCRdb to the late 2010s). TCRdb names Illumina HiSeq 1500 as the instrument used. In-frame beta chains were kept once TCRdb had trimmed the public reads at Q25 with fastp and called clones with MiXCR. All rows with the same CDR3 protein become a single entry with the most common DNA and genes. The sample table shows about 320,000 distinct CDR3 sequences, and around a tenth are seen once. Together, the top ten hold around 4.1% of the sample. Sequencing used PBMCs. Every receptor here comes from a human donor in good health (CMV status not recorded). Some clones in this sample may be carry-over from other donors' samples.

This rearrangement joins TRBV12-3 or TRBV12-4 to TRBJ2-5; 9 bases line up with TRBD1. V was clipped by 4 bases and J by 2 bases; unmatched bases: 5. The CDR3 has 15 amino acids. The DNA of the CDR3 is TGTGCCAGCAGTTCCCCCGGACAGGGGCAAGAGACCCAGTACTTC. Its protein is CASSSPGQGQETQYF.

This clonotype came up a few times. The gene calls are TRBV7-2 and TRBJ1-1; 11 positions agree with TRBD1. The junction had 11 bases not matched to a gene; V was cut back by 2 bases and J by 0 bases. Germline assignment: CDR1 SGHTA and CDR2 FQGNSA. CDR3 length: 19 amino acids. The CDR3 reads CASSLYGTGGRTMNTEAFF. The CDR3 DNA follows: TGTGCCAGCAGCTTATATGGGACAGGGGGGCGGACAATGAACACTGAAGCTTTCTTT.

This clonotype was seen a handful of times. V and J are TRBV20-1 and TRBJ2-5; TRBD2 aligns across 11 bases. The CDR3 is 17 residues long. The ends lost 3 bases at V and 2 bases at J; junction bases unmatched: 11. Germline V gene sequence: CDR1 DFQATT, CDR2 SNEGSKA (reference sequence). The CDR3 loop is CSASPLAGGRGQETQYF. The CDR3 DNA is TGCAGTGCTAGTCCCCTAGCGGGAGGAAGGGGACAAGAGACCCAGTACTTC.

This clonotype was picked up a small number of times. The CDR3 protein is CASSIGAKGRPFYEQFF. CDR3 sequence (DNA): TGTGCCAGTAGTATAGGGGCCAAAGGGAGGCCCTTCTATGAGCAGTTCTTC. The J gene is TRBJ2-1, the V gene TRBV19; a weak D match, TRBD2 (6 bases). CDR1 LNHDA and CDR2 SQIVND come from the germline V gene (reference sequence). The V and J ends lost 1 base and 8 bases respectively, with 21 bases between them. The CDR3 has 17 amino acids.

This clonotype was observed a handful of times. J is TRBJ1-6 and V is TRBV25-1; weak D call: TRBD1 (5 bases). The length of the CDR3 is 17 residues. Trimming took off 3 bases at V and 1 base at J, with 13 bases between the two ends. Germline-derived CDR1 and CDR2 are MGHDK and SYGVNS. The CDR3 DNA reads TGTGCCAGCAGTGAGAGGAGCGGGGGATCCTATAATTCACCCCTCCACTTT. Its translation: CASSERSGGSYNSPLHF.

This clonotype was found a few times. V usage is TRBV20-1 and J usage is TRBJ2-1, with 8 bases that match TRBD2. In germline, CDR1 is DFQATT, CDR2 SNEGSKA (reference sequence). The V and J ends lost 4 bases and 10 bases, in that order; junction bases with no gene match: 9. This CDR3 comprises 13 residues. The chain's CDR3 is CSAMAGGLGEQFF. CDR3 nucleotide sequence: TGCAGTGCTATGGCGGGGGGCCTGGGGGAGCAGTTCTTC.

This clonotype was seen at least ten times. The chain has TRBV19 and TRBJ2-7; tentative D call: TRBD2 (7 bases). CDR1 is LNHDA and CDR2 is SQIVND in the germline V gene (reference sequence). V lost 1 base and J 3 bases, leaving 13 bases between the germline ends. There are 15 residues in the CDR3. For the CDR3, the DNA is TGTGCCAGTAGTATAGCTGGGAGGGGGTTCTACGAGCAGTACTTC. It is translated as CASSIAGRGFYEQYF.

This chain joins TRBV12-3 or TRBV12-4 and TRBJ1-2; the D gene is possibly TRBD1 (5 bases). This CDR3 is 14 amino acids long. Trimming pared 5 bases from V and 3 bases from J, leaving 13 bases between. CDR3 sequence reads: CASSNRGLDYGYTF. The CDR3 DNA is TGTGCCAGCAGTAACCGGGGACTCGACTATGGCTACACCTTC.